This is a list of T cell receptor beta chains from one sample in a study of blood T cell repertoires in COVID-19. This table comes from immunoSEQ multiplex PCR, and its TCRdb copy is limited to in-frame clones, with some not included. The sample has a few hundred thousand clones; 75% to 90% are singletons. Material for sequencing was peripheral blood. These receptors originate from a woman between 45 and 60 years old with COVID-19, enrolled during active disease. Both conserved end residues are part of each CDR3. D genes are given only for firm matches. The size entry is marked missing in some rows and otherwise reads once, few, many or a size class.

v_gene,d_gene,j_gene,abundance,CDR3nt,CDR3aa
TRBV12-5,TRBD1,TRBJ2-3,once,TGTGCTAGTGGTTTAACAGGGGGCACAGATACGCAGTATTTT,CASGLTGGTDTQYF
TRBV7-9,TRBD1,TRBJ1-2,NA,TGTGCCAGCACCCGGGACAGGCGCACCAATTTGGGAGGCTACACCTTC,CASTRDRRTNLGGYTF
TRBV6-5,TRBD2,TRBJ2-1,NA,TGTGCCAGCAGTCCAGCCGGGACTAGTTACAATGAGCAGTTCTTC,CASSPAGTSYNEQFF
TRBV5-5,NA,TRBJ1-1,once,TGTGCCAGCAGCTTTGGACAGAACACTGAAGCTTTCTTT,CASSFGQNTEAFF
TRBV30,NA,TRBJ2-5,NA,TGTGCCTACGCTCTAGCCCCACGCCAAGAGACCCAGTACTTC,CAYALAPRQETQYF
TRBV4-1,NA,TRBJ2-7,NA,TGCGCCAGCAGCCAAGCCCCCGGCAGTCCGGGTGGCTACGAGCAGTACTTC,CASSQAPGSPGGYEQYF
TRBV7-3,NA,TRBJ1-3,NA,TGTGCCAGCAGCTCCGGTGGAAACACCATATATTTT,CASSSGGNTIYF
TRBV6-2/TRBV6-3,TRBD2,TRBJ2-1,NA,TGTGCCAGCAGTTACTTGGGACTAGGTCCCAGTGAGCAGTTCTTC,CASSYLGLGPSEQFF
TRBV6-6,NA,TRBJ1-1,NA,TGTGCCAGCAACCCCGGGGGTTACACTGAAGCTTTCTTT,CASNPGGYTEAFF
TRBV4-1,TRBD2,TRBJ2-7,NA,TGCGCCAGCAGCCCTCCCGTGGGGCTAGCGGGTCCCTACGAGCAGTACTTC,CASSPPVGLAGPYEQYF
TRBV6-2/TRBV6-3,NA,TRBJ2-7,NA,TGTGCCAGCAGTTACCGCGGGGCCTCCTACGAGCAGTACTTC,CASSYRGASYEQYF
TRBV30,NA,TRBJ2-5,once,TGTGCCTGGAGGGAGACAGGAGCCCCAGTTGAAGGGACCCAGTACTTC,CAWRETGAPVEGTQYF
TRBV27,NA,TRBJ2-7,NA,TGTGCCAGCAGTTTATCGAGGTCGACCCCCTACGAGCAGTACTTC,CASSLSRSTPYEQYF
TRBV11-1,TRBD1,TRBJ2-5,NA,TGTGCCAGCAGCTTAGGACAGGGTGGAGAGACCCAGTACTTC,CASSLGQGGETQYF
TRBV18,NA,TRBJ2-5,NA,TGTGCCAGCTCGGCCACCCTCCAAGAGACCCAGTACTTC,CASSATLQETQYF
TRBV6-2/TRBV6-3,TRBD2,TRBJ2-7,once,TGTGCCAGCAGTTCGGGGGGTCGGTTCTACGAGCAGTACTTC,CASSSGGRFYEQYF
TRBV6-4,NA,TRBJ1-5,NA,TGTGCCACCATCCGGGGGGGCGATCAGCCCCAGCATTTT,CATIRGGDQPQHF
TRBV3-1/TRBV3-2,TRBD1,TRBJ1-1,NA,TGTGCCAGCAGCCAAGGCAGGGGGCCGGCTGAAGCTTTCTTT,CASSQGRGPAEAFF
TRBV13,TRBD1,TRBJ2-7,NA,TGTGCCAGCAGGTCCAACCGGGACAGGGCCTACGAGCAGTACTTC,CASRSNRDRAYEQYF
TRBV29-1,NA,TRBJ1-5,once,TGCAGTGCCGGGACAAATAGCAATCAGCCCCAGCATTTT,CSAGTNSNQPQHF
TRBV7-6,NA,TRBJ2-1,NA,TGTGCCAGCAGCTTAGCGTGGGGCGGGGACAATGAGCAGTTCTTC,CASSLAWGGDNEQFF
TRBV6-5,TRBD1,TRBJ1-2,NA,TGTGCCAGCACCGTACCCGGACAGGGGGCGGGCTACACCTTC,CASTVPGQGAGYTF
TRBV15,NA,TRBJ1-5,NA,TGTGCCACCAGCAGAGGACAGAGCAATCAGCCCCAGCATTTT,CATSRGQSNQPQHF
TRBV11-2,TRBD1,TRBJ1-6,NA,TGTGCCAGCAGCTCCGGGACAGGGAAGGTGGATTCACCCCTCCACTTT,CASSSGTGKVDSPLHF
TRBV24-1,TRBD1,TRBJ2-5,NA,TGTGCCACCAGTGATTCCAGGACAGGGAATCAAGAGACCCAGTACTTC,CATSDSRTGNQETQYF
TRBV2,NA,TRBJ1-1,NA,TGTGCCAGCATATGGCAAGGCAGGGACACTGAAGCTTTCTTT,CASIWQGRDTEAFF
TRBV11-3,TRBD2,TRBJ2-1,once,TGTGCCAGCAGCCGCAGGACTAGCGGGATCAGCTCCTACAATGAGCAGTTCTTC,CASSRRTSGISSYNEQFF
TRBV11-2,TRBD2,TRBJ2-4,NA,TGTGCCAGCAGCCAAAGGGGAGGAGCGGGGCTAGCCAAAAACATTCAGTACTTC,CASSQRGGAGLAKNIQYF